Following are 21 T cell receptor beta chains from one sample sequenced in a study of shared clonotypes between healthy human individuals. Measured with immunoSEQ multiplex PCR; TCRdb has only the in-frame clones, and not every one. The top ten clones hold more than 0.1% of a sample with roughly 2.4 million clones, more than 90% of them seen once. Input material: naive CD4+ T cells sorted from blood. Indicated subset: CD45RA+ positively selected. Receptors were obtained from a young man in good health.

The chain is built from TRBV7-2 and TRBJ2-1, with 8 bases matching TRBD2. This CDR3 comprises 17 residues. In germline, CDR1 is SGHTA, CDR2 FQGNSA. The trim removed 1 base at V and 3 bases at J, leaving 8 bases unmatched. This CDR3 is CASSLVGSGEHYNEQFF. CDR3 DNA: TGTGCCAGCAGCTTAGTTGGTAGCGGGGAACACTACAATGAGCAGTTCTTC. Drawing the rest from reference TRBV7-2 and TRBJ2-1, the complete variable domain is GAGVSQSPSNKVTEKGKDVELRCDPISGHTALYWYRQSLGQGLEFLIYFQGNSAPDKSGLPSDRFSAERTGGSVSTLTIQRTQQEDSAVYLCASSLVGSGEHYNEQFFGPGTRLTVL.

The V gene is TRBV5-4, the J gene TRBJ2-2, with TRBD2 identical over 7 bases. The germline gives CDR1 SGHNT, CDR2 YYREEE (reference sequence). This CDR3 region has 16 residues. The V and J ends lost 3 bases and 4 bases, in that order; junction bases with no gene match: 9. CDR3 region: CASSSGGTISTGELFF. The CDR3 region has the DNA TGTGCCAGCAGCTCCGGAGGGACTATCTCCACCGGGGAGCTGTTTTTT.

The J gene is TRBJ1-5, the V gene TRBV10-2, with TRBD1 matching 7 bases. The CDR3 contains 13 residues. Germline assignment: CDR1 WSHSY and CDR2 SAAADI. J lost 7 bases, V lost 6 bases, and 6 bases had no gene match. DNA of the CDR3: TGCGCCAGCAGAAGACAGGGTGAGCAGCCCCAGCATTTT. This codes for CASRRQGEQPQHF.

The chain links TRBV6-5 to TRBJ1-5, with D maybe TRBD1 (6 bases). The V end lost 4 bases, the J end lost 11 bases, and 15 bases lay between the germline ends. The CDR3 length is 13 residues. Per the germline V gene, CDR1 is MNHEY and CDR2 is SVGAGI. The CDR3 spells CASSSTEGGTQHF. The CDR3 DNA follows: TGTGCCAGCAGTTCCACGGAAGGGGGGACCCAGCATTTT.

The rearrangement uses TRBV10-3 and TRBJ1-3; 7 positions agree with TRBD1. Per the germline V gene, CDR1 is ENHRY and CDR2 is SYGVKD. The CDR3 sequence is 16 residues long. V was pared by 6 bases and J by 4 bases, with 12 bases of the junction left unmatched. The CDR3 coding sequence is TGTGCCATCAGCGATCAGGGGGTTTTTGGCGGAAACACCATATATTTT. Its translation: CAISDQGVFGGNTIYF.

The chain carries TRBV28 and TRBJ2-7, with D perhaps TRBD2 (5 bases). Germline CDR1 is MDHEN and CDR2 is SYDVKM. CDR3 length: 12 amino acids. The V end lost 4 bases, the J end lost 6 bases, and 10 bases lay between the germline ends. In DNA form, the CDR3 reads TGTGCCAGCAGTTATCAGAGGGCCGAGCAGTACTTC. It translates to CASSYQRAEQYF.

The V gene is TRBV10-2, the J gene TRBJ2-5, with 8 positions matching TRBD2. The germline CDR1 and CDR2 sequences are WSHSY and SAAADI. Trimming cost V 8 bases and J 0 bases; bases outside gene matches: 17. The CDR3 runs to 18 residues. CDR3 DNA: TGCGCCAGCCGGGAGGGAAGGAGGGACTCACGGTACCAAGAGACCCAGTACTTC. Amino acids: CASREGRRDSRYQETQYF.

The CDR3 protein is CASRPSEGNTGELFF. For the CDR3, the DNA is TGTGCCAGTCGTCCCTCAGAAGGGAACACCGGGGAGCTGTTTTTT. This chain links TRBV6-5 with TRBJ2-2, with D hard to call. Trimming shortened V by 9 bases and J by 1 base, and 15 bases separated the two germline ends. Germline-derived CDR1 and CDR2 are MNHEY and SVGAGI. The CDR3 has 15 amino acids.

The V gene is TRBV10-2, the J gene TRBJ2-6; TRBD1 matches at 9 bases. Trimming removed 8 bases from V and 0 bases from J; junction bases left unmatched: 5. Per germline, CDR1 WSHSY and CDR2 SAAADI. This CDR3 spans 16 amino acids. CDR3 amino acids: CASGGQGFSGANVLTF. CDR3 coding DNA: TGCGCCAGCGGGGGACAGGGTTTCTCTGGGGCCAACGTCCTGACTTTC.

Regarding this clone: Other DNA sequences in the sample encode the same CDR3. The rearrangement uses TRBV9 and TRBJ1-1; maybe TRBD1 (5 bases). Deletions cut 0 bases from V and 0 bases from J, with 9 bases between. Germline V gene sequence: CDR1 SGDLS, CDR2 YYNGEE. This CDR3 contains 15 residues. The CDR3 sequence is CASSVDAGLNTEAFF. The CDR3 DNA sequence: TGTGCCAGCAGCGTAGATGCAGGGCTGAACACTGAAGCTTTCTTT.

This chain joins TRBV5-1 and TRBJ1-5; 9 nucleotides match TRBD1. The germline CDR1 and CDR2 sequences are SGHRS and YFSETQ. The CDR3 runs 16 residues. V lost 4 bases, J lost 6 bases, and 11 bases stayed unmatched. The CDR3 protein is CASSPTGGLGSQPQHF. The CDR3 coding sequence is TGCGCCAGCAGCCCTACAGGGGGCCTGGGTAGTCAGCCCCAGCATTTT.

The V call is TRBV4-3, the J call TRBJ2-1, with TRBD2 identical over 7 bases. CDR3 size: 15 residues. The ends lost 0 bases at V and 2 bases at J; junction bases unmatched: 1. CDR1 is LGHNA and CDR2 is YSLEER in the germline V gene. The CDR3 bases are TGCGCCAGCAGCCAAGATGGACTAGCCTACAATGAGCAGTTCTTC. Translation: CASSQDGLAYNEQFF.

This clone appeared a single time. Other DNA sequences in the sample encode the same CDR3. The chain carries TRBV7-2 and TRBJ2-3; 7 nucleotides line up with TRBD2. Losses at the gene ends were 5 bases for V and 2 bases for J; bases not matched to a gene: 4. Germline assignment: CDR1 SGHTA and CDR2 FQGNSA. The length of the CDR3 is 14 residues. The CDR3 here is CASSPGLPTDTQYF. DNA for the CDR3: TGTGCCAGCAGCCCGGGACTACCCACAGATACGCAGTATTTT.

The chain uses TRBV9 and TRBJ2-7, with a weak D call TRBD1 (6 bases). The length of the CDR3 is 13 residues. From germline, CDR1 is SGDLS and CDR2 YYNGEE. The V end lost 4 bases, the J end lost 2 bases, and 10 bases lay between the germline ends. The chain's CDR3 is CASSIGTTYEQYF. CDR3 sequence (DNA): TGTGCCAGCAGCATCGGGACAACCTACGAGCAGTACTTC.

CDR3 loop: CASSLALTSTTNEKLFF. CDR3 DNA: TGTGCCAGCAGCTTAGCGCTGACCTCTACAACTAATGAAAAACTGTTTTTT. The chain has TRBV7-9 and TRBJ1-4, with no clear D. Trimming left V 0 bases short and J 0 bases short, with 11 bases between. The germline V gene has CDR1 SEHNR and CDR2 FQNEAQ (reference sequence). This CDR3 spans 17 amino acids.

The chain has TRBV6-5 and TRBJ1-2; 7 nucleotides match TRBD1. The CDR3 covers 13 residues. CDR1 is MNHEY, CDR2 SVGAGI, per germline. With V trimmed by 5 bases and J by 4 bases, 4 bases remained unmatched. The CDR3 spells CASSDRVAYGYTF. CDR3 coding DNA: TGTGCCAGCAGTGACAGGGTCGCCTATGGCTACACCTTC.

The CDR3 loop is CASSFLQVQVEAFF. The CDR3 DNA is TGTGCCAGCAGTTTCCTACAGGTGCAGGTCGAAGCTTTCTTT. This rearrangement joins TRBV6-6 to TRBJ1-1, with D possibly being TRBD1 (5 bases). Per germline, CDR1 MNHNY and CDR2 SVGAGI (reference sequence). There are 14 residues in the CDR3. Trimming left V 4 bases short and J 8 bases short, with 17 bases between.

The rearrangement uses TRBV7-9 and TRBJ2-2, with 7 nucleotides matching TRBD2. The CDR3 length is 13 residues. J was trimmed by 6 bases and V by 11 bases; bases with no gene match: 9. Per germline, CDR1 SEHNR and CDR2 FQNEAQ (reference sequence). The CDR3 nucleotides read TGTGCCTGCCAGGGAGGGGAGGCCGGGGAGCTGTTTTTT. This codes for CACQGGEAGELFF.

V is TRBV6-1 and J is TRBJ1-1, with 8 bases identical to TRBD1. The J segment lost 4 bases and the V segment lost 0 bases, leaving 19 bases of the junction unmatched. The CDR3 contains 20 residues. Germline CDR1 MNHNS, CDR2 SASEGT. CDR3: CASSEAGWSGGIFGSTEAFF. CDR3 in DNA: TGTGCCAGCAGTGAAGCTGGTTGGTCAGGGGGCATCTTCGGCAGCACTGAAGCTTTCTTT.

This chain joins TRBV12-2 and TRBJ2-7; the listed D gene, TRBD1, was not tested against the DNA. TRBV12-2 is deemed a pseudogene. The CDR3 consists of 15 residues. The CDR3 region has the DNA TGTGCAAGTCGCACTCGACAGGGATGGACCTACGAGCAGTACTTC. It translates to CASRTRQGWTYEQYF.

The V call is TRBV6-6, the J call TRBJ1-1; tentatively, D is TRBD1 (6 bases). Trimming cost V 2 bases and J 7 bases, with 8 bases left between them. This CDR3 has 12 residues. The germline gives CDR1 MNHNY, CDR2 SVGAGI (reference sequence). CDR3 region: CASSYTGSEAFF. The CDR3 bases are TGTGCCAGCAGTTACACAGGGAGTGAAGCTTTCTTT.